This TCR beta chain originates from a study of tumour-infiltrating T cells in Burkitt lymphoma. The wider study: Survival, overall and progression-free, tracked with productive clonality.

Only in-frame clones appear in the TCRdb table, and some are missing; sequencing was by immunoSEQ multiplex PCR. The data hold 4,500 to 6,500 clones, with roughly 10% observed a single time. This clone was seen a few times. Trimming took off 1 base at V and 3 bases at J, with 6 bases between the two ends. CDR1 and CDR2 (germline): SGHAT, FQNNGV. The CDR3 spans 13 residues. This sequence originates from a human donor with diffuse large B-cell lymphoma. The source material was tumor tissue. The chain carries TRBV11-2 and TRBJ2-5; D unresolved. The CDR3 nucleotides read TGTGCCAGCAGCTTAGGGACGAAAGAGACCCAGTACTTC. Amino acid sequence: CASSLGTKETQYF.